The next 9 T cell receptor beta chains were all read from a single sample in a study of cytomegalovirus exposure and HLA in healthy donors. The study ran its PCR with 60 Vbeta and 13 Jbeta primers. Profiling relied on immunoSEQ multiplex PCR, and the TCRdb table lists in-frame clones only, not all of them. The repertoire has around 99,000 clones, roughly 76% of them found once; the top ten carry 7.7%. Sequences were obtained from PBMCs. The source of these receptors is a woman in her fifties or sixties in good health and CMV-seropositive.

Only one count was recorded for this clone. One end of the junction fails to match germline, which may point to a read error. V gene TRBV7-9 combines with J gene TRBJ2-3, with a weak D call TRBD2 (7 bases). The CDR3 runs 16 residues. Germline lookup yields CDR1 SEHNR and CDR2 FQNEAQ (reference sequence). The CDR3 bases are TGTTCCAGCAGCCAACTCGTCGGGGGGCCGGGGGGAACGCAGTATTTT. It specifies CSSSQLVGGPGGTQYF. The complete variable domain, with remaining parts taken from reference TRBV7-9 and TRBJ2-3, reads DTGVSQNPRHKITKRGQNVTFRCDPISEHNRLYWYRQTLGQGPEFLTYFQNEAQLEKSRLLSDRFSAERPKGSFSTLEIQRTEQGDSAMYLCSSSQLVGGPGGTQYFGPGTRLTVL.

This rearrangement joins TRBV19 to TRBJ2-3, with TRBD2 identical over 10 bases. The CDR3 totals 15 residues. J gave up 0 bases and V 6 bases, and 3 bases lay outside the gene matches. Germline V gene data show CDR1 as LNHDA and CDR2 as SQIVND (reference sequence). The CDR3 here is CASRQLAGSTDTQYF. In DNA form, the CDR3 reads TGTGCCAGTAGACAACTAGCGGGAAGCACAGATACGCAGTATTTT.

The chain carries TRBV15 and TRBJ2-7; 9 bases are shared with TRBD1. The junction had 9 bases not matched to a gene; V was cut back by 4 bases and J by 5 bases. From germline, CDR1 is LNHNV and CDR2 YYDKDF (reference sequence). The CDR3 is 15 residues long. The CDR3 here is CATSNRGQGVHEQYF. Here the CDR3 DNA reads TGTGCCACCAGCAACCGGGGACAGGGAGTCCACGAGCAGTACTTC.

This clone was recorded once. The genes are TRBV12-5 and TRBJ2-7; TRBD1 matches 8 bases. The CDR3 contains 15 residues. Trimming took 5 bases from V and 2 from J; bases not matched to a gene: 8. Germline CDR1 LGHNT, CDR2 FRNRAP. DNA of the CDR3: TGTGCTAGTGGTCCTGGACAGGGAAGTGCCTACGAGCAGTACTTC. Protein sequence: CASGPGQGSAYEQYF.

This clone was counted a single time. This chain connects TRBV19 to TRBJ2-5, with D possibly matching TRBD2 (6 bases). Per germline, CDR1 LNHDA and CDR2 SQIVND (reference sequence). V was pared by 3 bases and J by 5 bases, with 7 bases between. This CDR3 region has 12 residues. CDR3 nucleotides: TGTGCCAGTAGTATCGGAGGGGAGACCCAGTACTTC. Its protein product is CASSIGGETQYF.

As concerns this clone: The sample carries other DNA sequences with the same CDR3. The rearrangement uses TRBV29-1 and TRBJ2-7; TRBD2 agrees at 15 bases. The CDR3 covers 12 residues. V lost 7 bases, J lost 6 bases, and 1 base stayed unmatched. CDR1 and CDR2 from the germline V gene are SQVTM and ANQGSEA. CDR3 amino acids: CSGGLAGGEQYF. In DNA form, the CDR3 reads TGCAGCGGGGGACTAGCGGGAGGCGAGCAGTACTTC.

This clone has more than one count but fewer than ten. The chain combines TRBV5-1 with TRBJ1-2; 10 bases align to TRBD1. V gave up 4 bases and J gave up 8 bases; unmatched junction bases: 5. Germline-derived CDR1 and CDR2 are SGHRS and YFSETQ. The length of the CDR3 is 13 residues. This chain's CDR3 is CASSTGTGEGYTF. CDR3 DNA sequence: TGCGCCAGCAGCACCGGGACAGGGGAGGGCTACACCTTC.

With respect to this clone: At one boundary the junction diverges from the germline segment, which might be a read error. The chain employs TRBV7-9 and TRBJ2-1; 10 bases agree with TRBD2. The CDR3 spans 16 residues. CDR1 and CDR2 (germline): SEHNR, FQNEAQ (reference sequence). DNA for the CDR3: TGTTCCAGCAGCTTGTCACTAGCGGGGCTCTACAATGAGCAGTTCTTC. This encodes CSSSLSLAGLYNEQFF.

V is TRBV18 and J is TRBJ2-1, with a tentative D call TRBD2 (5 bases). The CDR3 has 15 amino acids. V was trimmed by 2 bases and J by 0 bases, leaving 8 bases between them. CDR1 is KGHSH and CDR2 is LQKENI in the germline V gene. The CDR3 DNA reads TGTGCCAGCTCACCATTGGAGGCCTCCTACAATGAGCAGTTCTTC. The encoded protein is CASSPLEASYNEQFF.